The table lists the clone carrying this T cell receptor (beta chain) with a few counts. Its antigen remains unknown. This sample was included in a study of T cells after posttransplantation cyclophosphamide. This CDR3 spans 13 amino acids. Per the germline V gene, CDR1 is SQVTM and CDR2 is ANQGSEA. The V gene end was trimmed by 1 base and the J gene end by 5 bases; junction bases not matched to a gene: 0. Here immunoSEQ multiplex PCR was the method, and the copy in TCRdb shows in-frame clones only, minus some. This sample carries about 12,000 clones, none of them present only once. Study-level findings and limits: Recipient CMV seropositivity and CMV reactivation strongly tracked TRB clonality. Tissue-infiltrating T cells from skin or gut overlapped little with blood T cells.

The source of this sequence is a woman aged 40 to 50 in good health, CMV-negative, and a related stem cell transplant donor. The specimen sequenced was PBMCs. The chain employs TRBV29-1 and TRBJ2-3, with 10 positions matching TRBD2. The CDR3 nucleotides are TGCAGCGTTGAAGGACTAGCGGGAGATACGCAGTATTTT. Its translation is CSVEGLAGDTQYF.